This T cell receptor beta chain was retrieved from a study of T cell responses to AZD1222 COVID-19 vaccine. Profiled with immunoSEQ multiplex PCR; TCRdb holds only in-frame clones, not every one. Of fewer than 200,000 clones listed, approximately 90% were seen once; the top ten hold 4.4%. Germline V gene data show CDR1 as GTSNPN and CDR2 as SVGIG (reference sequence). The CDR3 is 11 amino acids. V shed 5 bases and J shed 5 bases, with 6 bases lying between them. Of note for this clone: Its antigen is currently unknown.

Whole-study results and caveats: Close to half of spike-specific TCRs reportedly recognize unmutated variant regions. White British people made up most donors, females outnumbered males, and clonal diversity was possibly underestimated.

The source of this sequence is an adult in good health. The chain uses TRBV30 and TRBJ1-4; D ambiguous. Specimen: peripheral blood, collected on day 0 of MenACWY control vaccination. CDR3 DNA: TGTGCCTGGGGGCGAAATGAAAAACTGTTTTTT. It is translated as CAWGRNEKLFF.